The entry below gives a single TCR beta chain sequence along with its context. These data are taken from a study of blood T cell repertoires in COVID-19. Under the authors' procedure: Reference gene primer amplification gave estimated nucleated cell counts. TCRdb's copy holds only in-frame clones and misses some; the assay was immunoSEQ multiplex PCR. That table is the source of V, J and clone size, and D and trimming were worked out from the DNA. The profile shows some 48,000 clones, 84% of them singletons. CDR3 length: 11 amino acids. Sequencing input: peripheral blood. The chain is built from TRBV21-1 and TRBJ1-1. TRBV21-1 is shown as a pseudogene. The TCR comes from a human donor in a cohort sampled during active COVID-19. The DNA for the CDR3 is TGTGCCAGCAGGGGGGGGATTGAAGCTTTCTTT. Translation gives CASRGGIEAFF.